Below are 8 T cell receptor beta chains sequenced from a single sample in a study of T-cell memory formation after mild COVID-19. TCRdb re-analysed the 5' RACE reads in MiXCR, keeping a single row per CDR3 protein. The table shows fewer than 50,000 distinct CDR3 sequences, with roughly 7.2% occurring only once. Sequencing used PBMCs or a T cell subset sorted from them (not recorded which). Source of these receptors: a man between 18 and 35 years old who had mild COVID-19 (a few samples of this study predate the infection). Cell type and time point are not known.

Many counts were recorded for this clonotype. The chain joins TRBV20-1 to TRBJ1-4, with 9 nucleotides matching TRBD1. The CDR3 runs to 12 residues. From germline, CDR1 is DFQATT and CDR2 SNEGSKA (reference sequence). V trimming: 5 bases; J trimming: 6 bases; junction bases outside the gene matches: 1. CDR3 sequence: CSARQGDEKLFF. The CDR3 bases are TGCAGTGCTCGACAGGGGGATGAAAAACTGTTTTTT.

The sample holds a few counts of this clonotype. This chain uses TRBV29-1 with TRBJ2-1, with 9 bases that match TRBD1. The length of the CDR3 is 14 residues. Unmatched junction bases numbered 11, after V lost 8 bases and J lost 6 bases. From germline, CDR1 is SQVTM and CDR2 ANQGSEA. CDR3 DNA sequence: TGCAGCTATTCCCCGGGACAGGGACGCAATGAGCAGTTCTTC. Protein product: CSYSPGQGRNEQFF.

This clonotype was seen many times. The genes are TRBV12-3 or TRBV12-4 and TRBJ2-1; D is uncertain. Trimming removed 7 bases from V and 5 bases from J, with 12 bases in between. The CDR3 spans 13 residues. The CDR3 loop is CASNPGRNNEQFF. The DNA for the CDR3 is TGTGCCAGCAATCCCGGACGGAACAATGAGCAGTTCTTC.

The rearrangement uses TRBV5-1 and TRBJ1-6; TRBD1 might be the D (6 bases). The germline V gene has CDR1 SGHRS and CDR2 YFSETQ. This CDR3 contains 15 residues. V shed 2 bases and J shed 9 bases, with 15 bases lying between them. The CDR3 sequence is CASSLDAGGGSPLHF. DNA for the CDR3: TGCGCCAGCAGCTTAGATGCGGGAGGGGGTTCACCCCTCCACTTT.

About this clonotype: Relative to the germline gene, one junction end is altered; a read error may explain this. The chain carries TRBV4-1 and TRBJ1-6; a possible D gene is TRBD1 (5 bases). This CDR3 is built from 17 residues. Germline loops: CDR1 MGHRA, CDR2 YSYEKL. The CDR3 nucleotides read TGCGCCAGCAACCAACTCGGAGGGGTGAAGTCTAATTCACCCCTCCACTTT. Amino acid sequence: CASNQLGGVKSNSPLHF.

The chain recombines TRBV7-3 with TRBJ1-1; D not resolved. This CDR3 is built from 15 residues. Germline V gives CDR1 SGHTA, CDR2 FQGTGA. The V end was cut by 2 bases, the J end by 0 bases, with 10 bases between. The DNA for the CDR3 is TGTGCCAGCAGCTTAGACGGCAGTTTGAACACTGAAGCTTTCTTT. Translated: CASSLDGSLNTEAFF.

In this sample, this clonotype turned up a few times. This chain links TRBV12-3 or TRBV12-4 with TRBJ1-2, with D tentatively TRBD1 (6 bases). The CDR3 sequence is 14 residues long. Trimming removed 5 bases at V and 2 bases at J, with 12 bases between. For the CDR3, the DNA is TGTGCCAGCAGTCCACAGGGAGCCAACTATGGCTACACCTTC. Amino acids: CASSPQGANYGYTF.

This chain joins TRBV12-3 or TRBV12-4 and TRBJ1-5; 8 nucleotides line up with TRBD1. The CDR3 runs to 18 residues. The V segment lost 5 bases and the J segment 0 bases; nucleotides outside the gene matches: 12. The CDR3, as DNA: TGTGCCAGCAGTACTGACAGGGGAGGATATGGTAGCAATCAGCCCCAGCATTTT. Amino acid sequence: CASSTDRGGYGSNQPQHF.